The 20 T cell receptor beta chains below all came from one sample that was sequenced in a study of cytomegalovirus exposure and HLA in healthy donors. Primers: 60 Vbeta forward and 13 Jbeta reverse. Assay used: immunoSEQ multiplex PCR; TCRdb lists only in-frame clones, some missing. The repertoire holds 150,000 to 200,000 clones, with over 75% as singletons. The specimen sequenced was PBMCs. The receptors shown here come from a human donor in good health.

The chain links TRBV27 to TRBJ1-1; no reliable D call. The CDR3 has 17 residues. CDR1 is MNHEY, CDR2 SMNVEV, per germline (reference sequence). Trimming removed 2 bases at V and 6 bases at J, with 22 bases between. The CDR3, as DNA: TGTGCCAGCAGTTTACAAACGCCGGGAACACAATGGCCTGAAGCTTTCTTT. Its translation: CASSLQTPGTQWPEAFF.

This clone was picked up a small number of times. The rearrangement links TRBV5-1 to TRBJ2-5; the D gene is possibly TRBD1 (5 bases). The V gene lost 0 bases and the J gene lost 2 bases, with 8 bases spanning the gap. CDR1 and CDR2 (germline): SGHRS, YFSETQ. The CDR3 is 14 amino acids. The CDR3 DNA sequence: TGCGCCAGCAGCTTGGCCGGACAACAAGAGACCCAGTACTTC. The encoded protein is CASSLAGQQETQYF.

This chain joins TRBV5-8 and TRBJ2-2, with D possibly TRBD2 on 5 matching bases. CDR1 and CDR2 from the germline V gene are SGHTS and YDEGEE. This CDR3 has 17 residues. V shed 0 bases and J shed 6 bases, with 18 bases lying between them. Here the CDR3 DNA reads TGTGCCAGCAGCTTGGGGTTCGGGCAGAGGGAAGCCGGGGAGCTGTTTTTT. Protein sequence: CASSLGFGQREAGELFF.

J is TRBJ1-2 and V is TRBV5-1; TRBD1 aligns across 7 bases. The CDR3 is made up of 17 amino acids. The V and J ends lost 2 bases and 0 bases, in that order; junction bases with no gene match: 10. The germline V gene encodes CDR1 SGHRS and CDR2 YFSETQ. The DNA for the CDR3 is TGCGCCAGCAGCTTCATGACAGGGAGAGCAGCTAACTATGGCTACACCTTC. Its translation is CASSFMTGRAANYGYTF.

The chain joins TRBV11-3 to TRBJ1-6; a weak D match, TRBD1 (6 bases). This CDR3 is built from 15 residues. V was clipped by 4 bases and J by 10 bases, with 17 bases between them. Germline CDR1 SGHNT, CDR2 YENEEA. CDR3 sequence reads: CASSSRQGLESPLHF. CDR3 nucleotides: TGTGCCAGCAGCTCCAGGCAGGGGTTAGAGTCACCCCTCCACTTT.

The chain has TRBV19 and TRBJ2-3; 10 nucleotides match TRBD1. The CDR3 has 15 residues. Looked up from germline, CDR1 is LNHDA and CDR2 is SQIVND (reference sequence). V shed 6 bases and J 6 bases; nucleotides not matched to a gene: 9. The CDR3 protein is CASSKTGGLVDTQYF. As DNA, the CDR3 is TGTGCCAGTAGCAAGACAGGGGGCCTTGTGGATACGCAGTATTTT. Looking up the rest from reference TRBV19 and TRBJ2-3 gives the full variable domain: DGGITQSPKYLFRKEGQNVTLSCEQNLNHDAMYWYRQDPGQGLRLIYYSQIVNDFQKGDIAEGYSVSREKKESFPLTVTSAQKNPTAFYLCASSKTGGLVDTQYFGPGTRLTVL.

This chain joins TRBV4-1 and TRBJ1-6; 8 bases are a match to TRBD1. This CDR3 has 15 amino acids. V lost 1 base, J lost 9 bases, and 5 bases stayed unmatched. Germline values: CDR1 MGHRA, CDR2 YSYEKL. CDR3 coding DNA: TGCGCCAGCAGCCAAGGGACAGGGAAGGGTTCACCCCTCCACTTT. Translating it yields CASSQGTGKGSPLHF.

The table lists this clone with a count of one. The chain uses TRBV6-5 and TRBJ2-2; 7 positions agree with TRBD1. The CDR3 contains 14 residues. Germline V CDR1 and CDR2: MNHEY, SVGAGI. After removal of 6 bases from V and 4 bases from J, the junction contained 5 bases not matched to a gene. The CDR3 reads CASRTGQFTGELFF. CDR3 sequence (DNA): TGTGCCAGCAGAACGGGACAGTTCACCGGGGAGCTGTTTTTT.

V and J are TRBV27 and TRBJ1-2; possibly TRBD1 for D (5 bases). This CDR3 has 13 residues. Looked up from germline, CDR1 is MNHEY and CDR2 is SMNVEV (reference sequence). V dropped 3 bases and J dropped 2 bases, with 7 bases sitting between them. The CDR3 sequence is CASSFKGNYGYTF. The CDR3 region has the DNA TGTGCCAGCAGTTTTAAGGGGAACTATGGCTACACCTTC.

The V call is TRBV7-8, the J call TRBJ1-6, with 9 positions matching TRBD1. V dropped 5 bases and J dropped 9; count of bases not matched to a gene: 11. Germline CDR1 SGHVS, CDR2 FQNEAQ. CDR3 size: 16 residues. CDR3 amino acids: CASSLHPRQGVSPLHF. The CDR3, as DNA: TGTGCCAGCAGCCTACACCCCAGACAGGGGGTTTCACCCCTCCACTTT.

This clone was found a few times. The V gene is TRBV19, the J gene TRBJ2-2; no definite D call. The V and J ends lost 3 bases and 5 bases respectively, with 13 bases between them. The germline gives CDR1 LNHDA, CDR2 SQIVND (reference sequence). The CDR3 runs to 15 residues. CDR3 residues: CASSIGHQETGELFF. In nucleotides, the CDR3 is TGTGCCAGTAGTATTGGTCACCAGGAAACCGGGGAGCTGTTTTTT.

This clone was seen more than once but under ten times. The chain carries TRBV4-2 and TRBJ2-1; D is possibly TRBD2 (6 bases). The length of the CDR3 is 16 residues. The germline V gene encodes CDR1 LGHNA and CDR2 YNFKEQ. The germline V and J ends were trimmed by 0 bases and 4 bases, with 13 bases remaining between them. Here the CDR3 reads CASSQEGVAAYNEQFF. The CDR3 nucleotides are TGTGCCAGCAGCCAAGAAGGAGTAGCGGCATACAATGAGCAGTTCTTC.

The CDR3 region is CASSLLTGAFEQYF. The CDR3 DNA is TGCGCCAGCAGCCTATTGACAGGAGCCTTCGAGCAGTACTTC. The chain links TRBV5-1 to TRBJ2-7, with D maybe TRBD1 (6 bases). This CDR3 region has 14 residues. Trimming took off 4 bases at V and 6 bases at J, with 17 bases between the two ends. Germline V lookup: CDR1 SGHRS, CDR2 YFSETQ.

CDR3 DNA: TGTGCCAGTAGTACAGAGACAGGGGCGACCTACGAGCAGTACTTC. The encoded protein is CASSTETGATYEQYF. This chain links TRBV19 with TRBJ2-7, with 8 bases lining up with TRBD1. V shed 4 bases, J shed 2 bases, and the junction held 7 bases outside the gene matches. This CDR3 spans 15 amino acids. The germline V gene encodes CDR1 LNHDA and CDR2 SQIVND (reference sequence).

Here the CDR3 DNA reads TGTGCCAGCAGCCCCAGACTAGCGGGACACTACAATGAGCAGTTCTTC. Its protein product is CASSPRLAGHYNEQFF. This chain joins TRBV11-3 and TRBJ2-1, with 11 positions matching TRBD2. Trimming at V came to 5 bases and at J to 3 bases, leaving 6 bases not matched to a gene. The CDR3 runs to 16 residues. Germline-derived CDR1 and CDR2 are SGHNT and YENEEA.

This clone was detected a few times. V gene TRBV2 combines with J gene TRBJ2-1; TRBD1 might be the D (5 bases). Germline CDR1 is SNHLY and CDR2 is FYNNEI. Trimming shortened V by 6 bases and J by 0 bases, and 18 bases separated the two germline ends. The CDR3 is 17 residues long. The CDR3, as DNA: TGTGCCAGCAGCCGGCAGCAGGGCTTTAGCTCCTACAATGAGCAGTTCTTC. Protein product: CASSRQQGFSSYNEQFF.

The CDR3 region has the DNA TGTGCTAGTGGAACAGACGCCCAAGAGACCCAGTACTTC. Amino acid sequence: CASGTDAQETQYF. V is TRBV12-5 and J is TRBJ2-5; no clear D gene. The CDR3 totals 13 residues. The V gene's germline CDR1 is LGHNT and CDR2 FRNRAP. V gave up 6 bases and J gave up 1 base, with 9 bases separating them. Based on the CDR3 plus reference TRBV12-5 and TRBJ2-5, the full variable domain is DARVTQTPRHKVTEMGQEVTMRCQPILGHNTVFWYRQTMMQGLELLAYFRNRAPLDDSGMPKDRFSAEMPDATLATLKIQPSEPRDSAVYFCASGTDAQETQYFGPGTRLLVL.

The V call is TRBV6-1, the J call TRBJ2-5, with 8 nucleotides matching TRBD1. V lost 4 bases to trimming and J lost 5 bases; unmatched junction nucleotides: 9. The CDR3 has 15 amino acids. Germline lookup yields CDR1 MNHNS and CDR2 SASEGT. CDR3 sequence (DNA): TGTGCCAGCAGTGCCCGACAGGGGATGGATGAGACCCAGTACTTC. Its protein is CASSARQGMDETQYF.

This clone was recorded once. The chain employs TRBV7-2 and TRBJ1-1; D possibly corresponds to TRBD1 (6 bases). With 3 bases removed from V and 0 bases from J, the gap between germline ends came to 11 bases. The germline gives CDR1 SGHTA, CDR2 FQGNSA. The CDR3 covers 15 residues. The CDR3 nucleotides are TGTGCCAGCAGCTTTGAGGGGGACATGAACACTGAAGCTTTCTTT. Its translation: CASSFEGDMNTEAFF.

CDR3 DNA sequence: TGTGCCAGCAGCGTAAATTGGCGGGGGGGTACAGATACGCAGTATTTT. It encodes CASSVNWRGGTDTQYF. The chain is built from TRBV9 and TRBJ2-3, with 9 bases that match TRBD2. Losses at the gene ends were 1 base for V and 3 bases for J; bases not matched to a gene: 6. Germline CDR1 reads SGDLS; CDR2 reads YYNGEE. The CDR3 sequence is 16 residues long. Full variable domain (outside the CDR3, taken from reference TRBV9 and TRBJ2-3): DSGVTQTPKHLITATGQRVTLRCSPRSGDLSVYWYQQSLDQGLQFLIQYYNGEERAKGNILERFSAQQFPDLHSELNLSSLELGDSALYFCASSVNWRGGTDTQYFGPGTRLTVL.